Listed below are T cell receptor beta chains from one sample, sequenced in a study of shared clonotypes between healthy human individuals. Some clones are missing from TCRdb's copy, which holds only in-frame ones; the method was immunoSEQ multiplex PCR. The sample carries over 2 million clones, 85% to 95% recorded once. Sequenced material: naive CD4+ T cells from PBMCs. These receptors all come from a man younger than 35 in good health. Some clones in this sample may be carry-over from other donors' samples. CDR3s include the opening cysteine and the closing phenylalanine or tryptophan. D genes are given only for firm matches. The size field is filled for only some rows; it gives once, few, many or a size class.

CASSLDGTRDTEAFF	TGTGCCAGCAGCTTGGACGGCACCCGGGACACTGAAGCTTTCTTT	TRBV5-4	-	-	TRBJ1-1
CASSAGQNGETQYF	TGTGCCAGCTCAGCGGGCCAGAATGGGGAGACCCAGTACTTC	TRBV2	once	-	TRBJ2-5
CASNQDRGSRGYTF	TGTGCCAGCAACCAGGACAGGGGATCGCGAGGCTACACCTTC	TRBV7-2	-	TRBD1	TRBJ1-2
CSATGFRAEAFF	TGCAGCGCCACAGGGTTTCGGGCTGAAGCTTTCTTT	TRBV29-1	-	-	TRBJ1-1
CASKDSSETQYF	TGTGCCAGTAAGGACAGTTCGGAGACCCAGTACTTC	TRBV28	-	-	TRBJ2-5
CASRLENYEQYF	TGTGCCAGCAGACTAGAAAACTACGAGCAGTACTTC	TRBV25-1	-	-	TRBJ2-7
CASRSISGRGETQYF	TGTGCCAGCAGAAGTATTAGCGGGAGGGGTGAGACCCAGTACTTC	TRBV27	-	TRBD2	TRBJ2-5
CASSPGLLDNEQFF	TGTGCCAGCTCGCCGGGACTCCTGGACAATGAGCAGTTCTTC	TRBV18	-	-	TRBJ2-1
CASSGLAGGLRSETQYF	TGTGCCAGCAGCGGACTAGCGGGAGGGCTCCGTAGTGAGACCCAGTACTTC	TRBV7-9	-	TRBD2	TRBJ2-5
CASSLIGQGAGGYTF	TGTGCCAGCAGCTTGATCGGGCAGGGGGCAGGTGGCTACACCTTC	TRBV7-3	-	TRBD1	TRBJ1-2
CASSLGLAEETQYF	TGTGCCAGCAGCCTAGGACTAGCGGAAGAGACCCAGTACTTC	TRBV7-9	-	TRBD2	TRBJ2-5